The 22 T cell receptor beta chains presented below share a single source sample, sequenced in a study of T-cell reconstitution after alpha-beta-depleted transplantation in children. Unique molecular identifiers were used to barcode this TCRbeta library. TCRdb reanalysed the PCR reads using MiXCR and keeps one entry per CDR3 protein. The table lists some 600,000 distinct CDR3 sequences, approximately 15% of them singletons. The specimen comprised PBMCs from the stem cell graft donor, sampled from the stem cell graft. The receptors here all came from a human donor who donated a stem cell graft to a child with acute myeloid leukemia.

In this sample, this clonotype turned up a few times. This chain connects TRBV7-2 to TRBJ2-4; D remains ambiguous. The CDR3 consists of 11 residues. CDR1 and CDR2 (germline): SGHTA, FQGNSA. V lost 5 bases to trimming and J lost 10 bases, with 9 bases between them. The CDR3 protein is CASSPEGIQYF. In DNA form, the CDR3 reads TGTGCCAGCAGCCCCGAAGGGATTCAGTACTTC.

This chain uses TRBV7-9 with TRBJ1-1; D may be TRBD1 (5 bases). The V end was cut by 5 bases, the J end by 0 bases, with 13 bases between. This CDR3 comprises 15 residues. From germline, CDR1 is SEHNR and CDR2 FQNEAQ (reference sequence). The CDR3 DNA follows: TGTGCCAGCAGCGCCCGGACAACGATGAACACTGAAGCTTTCTTT. Translated: CASSARTTMNTEAFF.

This clonotype was observed many times. The chain has TRBV7-9 and TRBJ2-3; D ambiguous. Germline V CDR1 and CDR2: SEHNR, FQNEAQ (reference sequence). V lost 3 bases and J lost 5, with 6 bases in between. The CDR3 length is 12 residues. The CDR3: CASSLFGDTQYF. The CDR3 DNA reads TGTGCCAGCAGCTTGTTTGGAGATACGCAGTATTTT.

This clonotype was detected only a few times. V is TRBV4-3 and J is TRBJ1-1, with 7 bases lining up with TRBD1. In germline, CDR1 is LGHNA, CDR2 YSLEER. The CDR3 loop spans 16 amino acids. The V segment lost 3 bases and the J segment 6 bases; nucleotides outside the gene matches: 13. CDR3 protein: CASSHSTGEYIAEAFF. CDR3 in DNA: TGCGCCAGCAGCCATTCCACAGGGGAATATATCGCTGAAGCTTTCTTT.

This clonotype was recorded a few times. The rearrangement joins TRBV12-3 or TRBV12-4 to TRBJ1-4; D uncertain. Trimming pared 6 bases from V and 3 bases from J, leaving 11 bases between. CDR3 length: 14 amino acids. The CDR3 DNA reads TGTGCCAGCAGCCTGACCGGTCCTAATGAAAAACTGTTTTTT. Translating it yields CASSLTGPNEKLFF.

The J gene is TRBJ1-5, the V gene TRBV19; a weak D match, TRBD1 (6 bases). The V end lost 3 bases, the J end lost 6 bases, and 12 bases lay between the germline ends. Germline V gene data show CDR1 as LNHDA and CDR2 as SQIVND (reference sequence). This CDR3 contains 14 residues. CDR3 sequence (DNA): TGTGCCAGTAGTATGATGGGGGGGGCTCAGCCCCAGCATTTT. Its protein is CASSMMGGAQPQHF.

The sample holds many counts of this clonotype. V is TRBV20-1 and J is TRBJ2-7; the D gene could be TRBD1 or TRBD2 (5 bases each). V was shortened by 4 bases and J by 7 bases, with 11 bases between the two germline ends. This CDR3 spans 11 amino acids. CDR1 DFQATT and CDR2 SNEGSKA come from the germline V gene (reference sequence). The CDR3: CSATQGVEQYV. The CDR3 nucleotides are TGCAGTGCTACTCAGGGAGTAGAGCAGTACGTC.

This clonotype was seen many times. The chain employs TRBV6-2 or TRBV6-3 and TRBJ1-6; possible D gene TRBD1, 5 bases. The CDR3 runs to 18 residues. Germline CDR1 MNHEY, CDR2 SVGEGT. V was cut by 6 bases and J by 4 bases, with 22 bases left in between. The CDR3 coding sequence is TGTGCCAGCAGCCTCCCCTTTGGGGGGGAAATTTATAATTCACCCCTCCACTTT. It is translated as CASSLPFGGEIYNSPLHF.

This clonotype was seen only a few times. The genes are TRBV20-1 and TRBJ2-1; the match to TRBD2 covers 16 bases. With 6 bases clipped from V and 9 bases from J, the junction kept 8 bases outside the gene matches. Germline V gene sequence: CDR1 DFQATT, CDR2 SNEGSKA (reference sequence). The CDR3 runs 15 residues. In DNA, the CDR3 is TGCAGTGCCTCGGGACTAGCGGGGGGGAGGGGTGAGCAGTTCTTC. Residues: CSASGLAGGRGEQFF.

Many counts were recorded for this clonotype. This chain links TRBV20-1 with TRBJ2-1; weak D call: TRBD2 (6 bases). Germline-derived CDR1 and CDR2 are DFQATT and SNEGSKA (reference sequence). Trimming took 3 bases from V and 8 from J, leaving 14 bases between them. CDR3 length equals 13 residues. The CDR3 is CSASSGGVYEQFF. The CDR3 DNA sequence: TGCAGTGCTAGTTCCGGGGGTGTCTATGAGCAGTTCTTC.

This clonotype was seen only a few times. The CDR3 protein is CATTTAPDSAIYGYTF. DNA for the CDR3: TGTGCCACCACGACTGCCCCGGACAGCGCTATATATGGCTACACCTTC. The chain couples TRBV7-8 to TRBJ1-2; TRBD1 is a possible D gene (6 bases). V gave up 10 bases and J gave up 5 bases, with 26 bases separating them. Germline lookup yields CDR1 SGHVS and CDR2 FQNEAQ. CDR3 length: 16 amino acids.

This clonotype was counted many times. The genes are TRBV29-1 and TRBJ2-5; possibly TRBD2 for D (7 bases). Germline V gene data show CDR1 as SQVTM and CDR2 as ANQGSEA. The CDR3 has 15 amino acids. The V end was cut by 6 bases, the J end by 1 base, with 18 bases between. CDR3 nucleotide sequence: TGCAGCGTGGCCCAGAGGGGGGGAATCCAAGAGACCCAGTACTTC. It specifies CSVAQRGGIQETQYF. The variable domain in full, completed from reference TRBV29-1 and TRBJ2-5, reads SAVISQKPSRDICQRGTSLTIQCQVDSQVTMMFWYRQQPGQSLTLIATANQGSEATYESGFVIDKFPISRPNLTFSTLTVSNMSPEDSSIYLCSVAQRGGIQETQYFGPGTRLLVL.

In its sample, this clonotype was seen many times. The chain is built from TRBV20-1 and TRBJ1-2, with a possible D match to TRBD1 (5 bases). Trimming cost V 3 bases and J 4 bases, with 18 bases left between them. This CDR3 is 15 amino acids long. CDR1 DFQATT and CDR2 SNEGSKA come from the germline V gene (reference sequence). Here the CDR3 DNA reads TGCAGTGCTAGGGCCGGGACTGCTGCTCGCTATGGCTACACCTTC. It encodes CSARAGTAARYGYTF.

On this clonotype: This may stem from a read error, because a much larger clone lies one nucleotide away. CDR3 amino acids: CSVEGTSGGGYNDQFF. In nucleotides, the CDR3 is TGCAGCGTCGAAGGGACTAGCGGGGGGGGCTACAATGACCAGTTCTTC. This chain links TRBV29-1 with TRBJ2-1, with TRBD2 identical over 16 bases. The V gene's germline CDR1 is SQVTM and CDR2 ANQGSEA. CDR3 size: 16 residues.

This clonotype has ten or more counts. The genes are TRBV7-2 and TRBJ2-1; D is perhaps TRBD2 (5 bases). CDR3 length equals 16 residues. V was clipped by 1 base and J by 0 bases, with 10 bases between them. Germline CDR1 is SGHTA and CDR2 is FQGNSA. CDR3 DNA sequence: TGTGCCAGCAGCTTAGGTCCGGGAAGCTCCTACAATGAGCAGTTCTTC. Its translation: CASSLGPGSSYNEQFF.

This clonotype was observed a few times. V and J are TRBV28 and TRBJ1-1, with a possible D match to TRBD1 (5 bases). Germline CDR1 reads MDHEN; CDR2 reads SYDVKM. This CDR3 contains 17 residues. The ends were cut back, 5 bases at V and 1 base at J, with 20 bases in the middle. DNA of the CDR3: TGTGCCAGCAGTGGGGGACGGCCATGGGAGGCGAACACTGAAGCTTTCTTT. It is translated as CASSGGRPWEANTEAFF. Complete variable domain (other parts from reference TRBV28 and TRBJ1-1): DVKVTQSSRYLVKRTGEKVFLECVQDMDHENMFWYRQDPGLGLRLIYFSYDVKMKEKGDIPEGYSVSREKKERFSLILESASTNQTSMYLCASSGGRPWEANTEAFFGQGTRLTVV.

This clonotype has only a few counts. J is TRBJ2-6 and V is TRBV7-9; D is undetermined. The V and J ends lost 0 bases and 4 bases respectively, with 4 bases between them. CDR1 and CDR2 (germline): SEHNR, FQNEAQ (reference sequence). This CDR3 has 14 residues. The CDR3 DNA follows: TGTGCCAGCAGCTTAGCGAGGGGGGCCAACGTCCTGACTTTC. It specifies CASSLARGANVLTF.

This chain joins TRBV28 and TRBJ2-1; 15 nucleotides align to TRBD2. Germline CDR1 reads MDHEN; CDR2 reads SYDVKM. V lost 6 bases and J lost 3; bases outside the gene matches: 15. The length of the CDR3 is 20 residues. CDR3 bases: TGTGCCAGCAGCCAAGGCCGGACTAGCGGGGGGGGTACAGTCTACAATGAGCAGTTCTTC. This codes for CASSQGRTSGGGTVYNEQFF.

This clonotype was seen only a few times. This chain uses TRBV6-5 with TRBJ2-3, with 12 bases matching TRBD2. Trimming took 2 bases from V and 6 from J; bases not matched to a gene: 0. The CDR3 is made up of 14 amino acids. Germline CDR1 is MNHEY and CDR2 is SVGAGI. The CDR3 nucleotides read TGTGCCAGCAGTTACGGGACTAGCGGGGATACGCAGTATTTT. Translating gives CASSYGTSGDTQYF.

V and J are TRBV28 and TRBJ1-3, with a tentative D call TRBD1 (6 bases). Germline-derived CDR1 and CDR2 are MDHEN and SYDVKM. CDR3 length: 14 residues. Trimming cost V 2 bases and J 4 bases, with 9 bases left between them. CDR3 loop: CASSLEQGGNTIYF. CDR3 bases: TGTGCCAGCAGTTTAGAACAGGGAGGAAACACCATATATTTT.

The CDR3 protein is CASSLETGVNTEAFF. The CDR3 nucleotides read TGTGCCAGCAGCTTAGAAACAGGGGTGAACACTGAAGCTTTCTTT. The V and J genes are TRBV7-2 and TRBJ1-1; 7 nucleotides align to TRBD1. CDR3 length: 15 amino acids. V trimming: 1 base; J trimming: 0 bases; junction bases outside the gene matches: 2. Germline values: CDR1 SGHTA, CDR2 FQGNSA.

This clonotype was found a few times. The V and J genes are TRBV7-9 and TRBJ2-7; a weak D match, TRBD1 (5 bases). CDR1 is SEHNR, CDR2 FQNEAQ, per germline (reference sequence). The CDR3 has 12 residues. Deletions cut 6 bases from V and 9 bases from J, with 15 bases between. The CDR3 nucleotides are TGTGCCAGCAGGTCGCAGGGCTTCGGGCAGTACTTC. As protein: CASRSQGFGQYF.